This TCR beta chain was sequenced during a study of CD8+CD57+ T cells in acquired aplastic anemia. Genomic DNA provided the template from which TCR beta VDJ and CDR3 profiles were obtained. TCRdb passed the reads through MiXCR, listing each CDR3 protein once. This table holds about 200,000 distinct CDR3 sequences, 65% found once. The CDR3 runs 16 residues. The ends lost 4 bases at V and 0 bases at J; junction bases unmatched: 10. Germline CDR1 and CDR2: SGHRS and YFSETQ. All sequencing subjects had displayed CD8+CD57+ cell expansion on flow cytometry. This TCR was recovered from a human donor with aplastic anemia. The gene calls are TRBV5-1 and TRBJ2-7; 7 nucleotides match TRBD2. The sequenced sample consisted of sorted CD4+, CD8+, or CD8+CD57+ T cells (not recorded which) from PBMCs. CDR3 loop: CASSEVSSGDSYEQYF. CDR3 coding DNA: TGCGCCAGCAGCGAGGTCTCCAGCGGGGACTCCTACGAGCAGTACTTC.